This entry describes one TCR beta chain. This sample is part of a study of blood T cell repertoires in COVID-19. The cohort comprised adults aged 18 to 89 years residing in approximately 25 US areas. Trimming shortened V by 5 bases and J by 0 bases, and 11 bases separated the two germline ends. The V gene's germline CDR1 is MNHEY and CDR2 SMNVEV (reference sequence). The CDR3 consists of 16 residues. TCRdb's copy holds only in-frame clones and misses some; the assay was immunoSEQ multiplex PCR. The data hold 140,000 to 150,000 clones, with 86% observed a single time. Sequenced sample: PBMCs or T cells enriched from blood (not recorded which). V and J are TRBV27 and TRBJ2-6; maybe TRBD1 (6 bases). This clonotype was sampled from a man between 50 and 59 years old who had recovered from COVID-19. CDR3 protein: CASSQRGGSGANVLTF. The DNA of the CDR3 is TGTGCCAGCAGTCAAAGAGGGGGCTCTGGGGCCAACGTCCTGACTTTC.